This T cell receptor beta chain was observed in a study of patients and donors after allogeneic stem cell transplantation. TCRdb passed the RT-PCR reads through MiXCR, listing each CDR3 protein once. The sample lists roughly 880,000 distinct CDR3 sequences, roughly 18% occurring once. CDR3 length: 12 amino acids. Per the germline V gene, CDR1 is SGHRS and CDR2 is YFSETQ. V lost 4 bases and J lost 4, with 8 bases in between. The TCR comes from a human donor who was either an allogeneic HSCT recipient or a stem cell or donor lymphocyte infusion donor (not recorded which). It is not recorded whose cells these are; they may come from a transplant donor. The chain combines TRBV5-1 with TRBJ1-1; D uncertain. What was sequenced was blood, either unsorted or a sorted T cell fraction (not recorded which). The CDR3, as DNA: TGCGCCAGCAGCGACGGAGCCACTGAAGCTTTCTTT. Encoded protein: CASSDGATEAFF. The variable domain in full, with the rest retrieved from reference TRBV5-1 and TRBJ1-1, is KAGVTQTPRYLIKTRGQQVTLSCSPISGHRSVSWYQQTPGQGLQFLFEYFSETQRNKGNFPGRFSGRQFSNSRSEMNVSTLELGDSALYLCASSDGATEAFFGQGTRLTVV.